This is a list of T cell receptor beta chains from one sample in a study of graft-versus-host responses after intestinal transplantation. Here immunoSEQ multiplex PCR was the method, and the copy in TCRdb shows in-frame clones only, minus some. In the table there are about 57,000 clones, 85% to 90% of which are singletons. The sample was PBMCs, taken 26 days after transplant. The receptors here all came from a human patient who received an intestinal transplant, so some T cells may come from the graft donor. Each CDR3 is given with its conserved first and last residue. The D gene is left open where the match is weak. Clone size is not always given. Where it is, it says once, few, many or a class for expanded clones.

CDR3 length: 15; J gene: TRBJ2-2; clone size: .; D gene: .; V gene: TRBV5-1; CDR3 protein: CASSQGGVLTGELFF
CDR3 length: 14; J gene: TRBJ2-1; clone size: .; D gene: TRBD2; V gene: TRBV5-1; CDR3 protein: CASKQGRDGYEQFF
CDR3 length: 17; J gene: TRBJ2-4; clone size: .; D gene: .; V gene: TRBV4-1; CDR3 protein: CASSQDGRGAAKNIQYF
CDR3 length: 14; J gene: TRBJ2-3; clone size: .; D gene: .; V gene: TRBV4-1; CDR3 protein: CASSQGAPLDTQYF
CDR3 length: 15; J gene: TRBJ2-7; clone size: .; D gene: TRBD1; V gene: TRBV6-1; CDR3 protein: CASSDFGSGGYEQYF
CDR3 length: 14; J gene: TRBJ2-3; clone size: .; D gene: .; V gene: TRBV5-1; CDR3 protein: CASRSAGSTDTQYF
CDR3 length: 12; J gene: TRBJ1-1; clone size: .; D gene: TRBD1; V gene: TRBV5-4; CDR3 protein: CASSTGGTEAFF
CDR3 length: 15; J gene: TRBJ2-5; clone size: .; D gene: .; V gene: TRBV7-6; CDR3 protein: CASSLESGPQETQYF
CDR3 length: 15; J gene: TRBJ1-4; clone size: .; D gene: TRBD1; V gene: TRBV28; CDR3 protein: CATYRGFATNEKLFF
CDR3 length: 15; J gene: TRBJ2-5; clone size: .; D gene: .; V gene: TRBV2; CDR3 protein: CASTQAGFWQETQYF
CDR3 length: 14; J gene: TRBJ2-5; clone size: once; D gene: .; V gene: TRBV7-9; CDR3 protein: CASGRRAESETQYF
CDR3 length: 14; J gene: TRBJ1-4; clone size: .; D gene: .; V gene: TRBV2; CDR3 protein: CASSDPPVNEKLFF
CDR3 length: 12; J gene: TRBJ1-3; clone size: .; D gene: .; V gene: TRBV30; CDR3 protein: CAWNAAGNTIYF
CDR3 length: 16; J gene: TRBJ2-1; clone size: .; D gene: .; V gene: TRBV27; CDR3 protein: CASKPAADFSYNEQFF
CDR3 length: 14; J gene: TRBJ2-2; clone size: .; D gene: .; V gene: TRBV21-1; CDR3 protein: CASSKDGYTGELFF
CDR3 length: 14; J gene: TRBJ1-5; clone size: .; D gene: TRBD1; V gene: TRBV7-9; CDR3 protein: CATSGGNSNQPQHF
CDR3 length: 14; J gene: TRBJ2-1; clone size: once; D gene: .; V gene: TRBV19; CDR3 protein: CASSLKTRTNEQFF
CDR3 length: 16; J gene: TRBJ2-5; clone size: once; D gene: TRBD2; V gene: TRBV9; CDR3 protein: CASSVGTSGLPETQYF
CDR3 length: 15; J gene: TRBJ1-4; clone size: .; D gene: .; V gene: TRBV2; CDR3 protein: CASSEQGSLGEKLFF
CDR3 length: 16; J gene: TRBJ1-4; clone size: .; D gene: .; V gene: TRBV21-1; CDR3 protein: CASSKGRAGFEEKLFF
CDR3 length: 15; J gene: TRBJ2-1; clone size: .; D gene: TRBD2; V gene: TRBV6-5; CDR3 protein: CASSYSGGSYNEQFF
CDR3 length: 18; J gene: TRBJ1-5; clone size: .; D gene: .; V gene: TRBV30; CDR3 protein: CAWSDRRVTYDSNQPQHF
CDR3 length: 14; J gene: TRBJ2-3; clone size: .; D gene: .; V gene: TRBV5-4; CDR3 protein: CASSLDPSTDTQYF
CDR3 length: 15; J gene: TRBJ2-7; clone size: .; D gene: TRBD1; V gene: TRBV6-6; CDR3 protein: CASSYSSRGFDEQYF
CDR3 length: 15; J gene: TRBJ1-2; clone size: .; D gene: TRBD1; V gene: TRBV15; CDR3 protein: CATSSPFGTGGGYTF
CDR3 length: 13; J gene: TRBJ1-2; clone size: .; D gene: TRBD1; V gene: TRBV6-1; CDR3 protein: CASTTGTVDVYTF
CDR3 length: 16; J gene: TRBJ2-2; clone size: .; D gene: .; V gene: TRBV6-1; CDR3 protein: CASSEVLGANTGELFF
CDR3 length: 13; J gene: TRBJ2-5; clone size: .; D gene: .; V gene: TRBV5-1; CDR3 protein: CASSLAGGETQYF
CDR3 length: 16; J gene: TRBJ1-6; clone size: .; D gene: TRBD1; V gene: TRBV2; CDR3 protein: CASTKDRGPYNSPLHF
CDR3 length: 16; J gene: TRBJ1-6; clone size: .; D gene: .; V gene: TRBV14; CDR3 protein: CASSPIGGQSLSPLHF
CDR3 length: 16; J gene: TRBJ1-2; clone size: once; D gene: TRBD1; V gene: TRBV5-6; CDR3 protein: CASSPPDRPGNYGYTF
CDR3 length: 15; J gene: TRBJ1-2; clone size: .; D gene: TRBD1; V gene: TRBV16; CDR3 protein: CASSQWRVGQAGYTF
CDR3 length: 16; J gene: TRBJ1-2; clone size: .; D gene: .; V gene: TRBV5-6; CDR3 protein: CASSLRVGSTYYGYTF
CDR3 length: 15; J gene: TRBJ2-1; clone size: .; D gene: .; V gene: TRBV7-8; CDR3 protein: CASSLLPVRYNEQFF
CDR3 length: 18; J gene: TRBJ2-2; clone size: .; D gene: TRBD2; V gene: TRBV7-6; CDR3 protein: CASSLAWLSSGGAGELFF
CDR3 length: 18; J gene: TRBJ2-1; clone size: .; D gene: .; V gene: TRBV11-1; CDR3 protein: CASSSTWTSEEIYNEQFF
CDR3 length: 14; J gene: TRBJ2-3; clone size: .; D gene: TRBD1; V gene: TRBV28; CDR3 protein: CASSLGQFQNTQYF
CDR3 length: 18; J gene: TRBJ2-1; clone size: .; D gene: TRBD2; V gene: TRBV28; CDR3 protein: CASSFSGSGVSSYNEQFF
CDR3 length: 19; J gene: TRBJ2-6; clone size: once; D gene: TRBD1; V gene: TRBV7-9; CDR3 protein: CASRSPRQGASSGANVLTF
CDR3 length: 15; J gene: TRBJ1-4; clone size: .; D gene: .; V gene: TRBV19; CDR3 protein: CASSAYAEIGEKLFF
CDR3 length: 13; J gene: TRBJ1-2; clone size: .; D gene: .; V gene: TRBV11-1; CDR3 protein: CASSSPSNYGYTF